These T cell receptor beta chains were read from a single sample in a study of Tregs in tolerant kidney transplant recipients. Produced via immunoSEQ multiplex PCR; TCRdb's table is partial and in-frame only. The table has around 85,000 clones, under 95% seen once. This sample comprised Tregs from blood, obtained before the transplant. The source is a human donor who received a combined kidney and bone marrow transplant. The CDR3 runs from the conserved cysteine through the conserved F or W. Fields, in order: J gene, CDR3 length, clone size, V gene, D gene, CDR3 protein, CDR3 DNA. D genes are given only for firm matches. The size entry is marked missing in some rows and otherwise reads once, few, many or a size class.

TRBJ1-4 12 - TRBV19 - CASSTGTKKLFF TGTGCCAGTAGCACCGGGACGAAAAAACTGTTTTTT
TRBJ2-1 15 - TRBV7-3 - CASSLGPPSSYEQFF TGTGCCAGCAGCTTAGGGCCCCCTAGCTCCTATGAGCAGTTCTTC
TRBJ1-1 14 - TRBV29-1 TRBD1 CSALRGTGGTEAFF TGCAGCGCCCTAAGGGGGACAGGGGGCACTGAAGCTTTCTTT
TRBJ1-1 13 - TRBV7-8 - CASSLALNTEAFF TGTGCCAGCAGCTTAGCTTTGAACACTGAAGCTTTCTTT
TRBJ2-2 16 - TRBV27 - CASSLDNRVGFRELFF TGTGCCAGCAGTTTGGACAACAGGGTGGGGTTCAGGGAGCTGTTTTTT
TRBJ1-1 18 - TRBV21-1 - CASSKGGRTGGAPTEAFF TGTGCCAGCAGCAAAGGCGGAAGGACAGGGGGCGCCCCAACTGAAGCTTTCTTT
TRBJ1-3 16 once TRBV19 - CATSFGPNLSGNTIYF TGTGCCACCTCCTTTGGACCTAACCTCTCTGGAAACACCATATATTTT
TRBJ2-7 14 - TRBV5-1 - CASSLVGQQYEQYF TGCGCCAGCAGCTTGGTCGGACAGCAATACGAGCAGTACTTC
TRBJ2-7 13 - TRBV18 - CASSHAGSYEQYF TGTGCCAGCTCACACGCAGGGAGCTACGAGCAGTACTTC
TRBJ1-3 15 - TRBV15 - CATSRTTGSGNTIYF TGTGCCACCAGCAGAACTACAGGCTCTGGAAACACCATATATTTT
TRBJ1-5 18 - TRBV7-8 - CASSLTGAGEVPYQPQHF TGTGCCAGCAGCCTGACCGGTGCAGGGGAGGTTCCTTATCAGCCCCAGCATTTT
TRBJ1-2 14 - TRBV6-6 - CASSYTGGNYGYTF TGTGCCAGCAGTTACACTGGGGGCAACTATGGCTACACCTTC
TRBJ1-3 15 few TRBV7-2 TRBD1 CASSTGDRVGNTIYF TGTGCCAGCAGCACGGGAGACAGGGTCGGAAACACCATATATTTT
TRBJ2-1 15 - TRBV5-4 - CASSLPLSGSNEQFF TGTGCCAGCAGCTTGCCTCTTTCGGGTTCCAATGAGCAGTTCTTC
TRBJ2-5 14 few TRBV5-6 - CASRGGGSEKTQYF TGTGCCAGCAGGGGGGGCGGCAGTGAAAAGACCCAGTACTTC
TRBJ1-2 14 - TRBV7-9 - CASSLDSTDYGYTF TGTGCCAGCAGCTTAGATTCCACAGACTATGGCTACACCTTC
TRBJ2-5 16 - TRBV15 TRBD1 CATSFRDRGRGETQYF TGTGCCACCAGCTTCCGGGACAGGGGGCGAGGAGAGACCCAGTACTTC
TRBJ2-7 13 once TRBV19 - CASSEGGLGARYF TGTGCCAGTAGCGAAGGAGGGTTGGGCGCCAGGTACTTC
TRBJ2-1 15 - TRBV27 TRBD2 CASTQPGLGNNEQFF TGTGCCAGCACTCAACCGGGACTAGGGAACAATGAGCAGTTCTTC
TRBJ1-5 13 - TRBV5-1 - CASSPEVGRPQHF TGCGCCAGCAGCCCAGAGGTAGGGCGGCCCCAGCATTTT
TRBJ2-2 15 - TRBV7-2 - CASSRGHANTGELFF TGTGCCAGCAGCCGGGGACATGCGAACACCGGGGAGCTGTTTTTT
TRBJ1-2 15 - TRBV5-1 TRBD1 CASSRMLTGGHGYTF TGCGCCAGCAGCAGGATGTTGACAGGGGGCCATGGCTACACCTTC
TRBJ1-1 12 - TRBV27 - CASSFLGAEAFF TGTGCCAGCAGTTTCTTGGGGGCCGAGGCTTTCTTT
TRBJ2-1 15 - TRBV7-3 TRBD2 CASSLGTSGHNEQFF TGTGCCAGCAGCTTGGGGACTAGCGGTCACAATGAGCAGTTCTTC
TRBJ2-6 18 - TRBV19 - CASSIYQALSSGANVLTF TGTGCCAGTAGTATCTACCAGGCACTGAGCTCTGGGGCCAACGTCCTGACTTTC
TRBJ2-5 18 - TRBV7-9 TRBD2 CASSLFSLAGPSQETQYF TGTGCCAGCAGCTTATTTTCACTAGCGGGCCCCAGCCAAGAGACCCAGTACTTC
TRBJ2-5 13 - TRBV30 - CAWSVNFQETQYF TGTGCCTGGAGTGTAAACTTCCAAGAGACCCAGTACTTC
TRBJ1-2 13 - TRBV7-2 TRBD1 CASSGTGGDGDTF TGTGCCAGCAGCGGAACAGGGGGGGATGGCGACACCTTC
TRBJ1-1 14 few TRBV10-3 - CAISEPAMNTEAFF TGTGCCATCAGTGAACCGGCCATGAACACTGAAGCTTTCTTT
TRBJ2-3 15 - TRBV2 - CASSASLARTDTQYF TGTGCCAGCAGTGCTTCGCTAGCGCGCACAGATACGCAGTATTTT
TRBJ1-2 14 few TRBV28 TRBD1 CASSFTDRNYGYTF TGTGCCAGCAGTTTTACGGACAGGAACTATGGCTACACCTTC
TRBJ2-7 14 - TRBV5-1 TRBD1 CASSAGQGFNEQYF TGCGCCAGCAGCGCAGGACAGGGGTTCAACGAGCAGTACTTC
TRBJ2-3 17 - TRBV9 - CASSEALEGPFTDTQYF TGTGCCAGCAGCGAGGCCCTCGAGGGGCCCTTCACAGATACGCAGTATTTT
TRBJ1-3 15 - TRBV28 - CASSPTALSGNTIYF TGTGCCAGCAGCCCGACGGCTCTGTCTGGAAACACCATATATTTT
TRBJ1-4 11 - TRBV6-5 - CASSSRRELFF TGTGCCAGCAGTTCAAGAAGGGAACTGTTTTTT
TRBJ2-1 13 few TRBV6-1 - CASRVRDLNEQFF TGTGCCAGCAGGGTTCGGGATCTCAATGAGCAGTTCTTC
TRBJ2-2 15 - TRBV4-2 - CASSQEQASPGELFF TGTGCCAGCAGCCAAGAGCAGGCCTCGCCCGGGGAGCTGTTTTTT
TRBJ2-7 14 - TRBV16 TRBD2 CASSRGGSAYEQYF TGTGCCAGCAGCCGGGGGGGAAGTGCCTACGAGCAGTACTTC
TRBJ2-5 15 once TRBV2 TRBD2 CASSDRLAALLEQYF TGTGCCAGCAGTGACCGACTAGCGGCCTTGTTAGAGCAGTACTTC
TRBJ2-1 19 - TRBV7-9 TRBD2 CASSLGGGRAKVPYNEQFF TGTGCCAGCAGCTTAGGTGGCGGGAGGGCCAAGGTCCCCTACAATGAGCAGTTCTTC
TRBJ2-5 13 - TRBV5-4 - CASSLDEAETQYF TGTGCCAGCAGCTTGGACGAGGCTGAGACCCAGTACTTC
TRBJ2-6 19 - TRBV28 - CASSPLLGELGAGANVLTF TGTGCCAGCAGTCCACTCTTGGGGGAGCTAGGGGCTGGGGCCAACGTCCTGACTTTC
TRBJ1-2 14 - TRBV2 TRBD1 CASGRTGSTDGYTF TGTGCCAGCGGAAGGACAGGGAGTACGGATGGCTACACCTTC
TRBJ2-2 17 - TRBV11-2 TRBD2 CASSSRGTSANTGELFF TGTGCCAGCAGCTCGAGGGGGACTAGCGCGAACACCGGGGAGCTGTTTTTT
TRBJ2-1 16 - TRBV13 TRBD2 CASSSSERGRNNEQFF TGTGCCAGCAGCTCGTCTGAGCGGGGTAGGAACAATGAGCAGTTCTTC
TRBJ2-1 14 once TRBV29-1 - CSVDSPKSYNEQFF TGCAGCGTTGACTCCCCAAAGTCCTACAATGAGCAGTTCTTC
TRBJ1-1 15 - TRBV7-2 - CASSLKYGANTEAFF TGTGCCAGCAGCTTAAAGTACGGGGCGAACACTGAAGCTTTCTTT
TRBJ2-4 17 - TRBV27 - CASSLSRAPGLTNIQYF TGTGCCAGCAGTTTATCGAGGGCACCCGGTCTTACAAACATTCAGTACTTC